This record concerns one T cell receptor beta chain sequence. These data are taken from a study of shared clonotypes between healthy human individuals. About the study: Each donor's CD4 naive and CD4 memory cells filled three plates apiece, CD8 naive two, and CD8 memory one.

This table comes from immunoSEQ multiplex PCR, and its TCRdb copy is limited to in-frame clones, with some not included. The sample lists more than 400,000 clones, about 96% seen once, with 0.06% in the top ten. This CDR3 contains 15 residues. In germline, CDR1 is MGHDK, CDR2 SYGVNS. Trimming pared 0 bases from V and 4 bases from J, leaving 9 bases between. The chain combines TRBV25-1 with TRBJ2-2; possible D gene TRBD1, 5 bases. The TCR sequence derives from a woman under 40 in good health. The sequenced sample consisted of naive CD4+ T cells sorted from blood. The sample's subset: CD45RA+ positively selected. The CDR3 DNA reads as TGTGCCAGCAGTGAATATCAGGGAACCACCGGGGAGCTGTTTTTT. Protein sequence: CASSEYQGTTGELFF.